Following are 5 T cell receptor beta chains from one sample sequenced in a study of blood T cell repertoires in COVID-19. Measured with immunoSEQ multiplex PCR; TCRdb has only the in-frame clones, and not every one. The sample includes roughly 200,000 clones, over 65% of them seen just once. The sample comprised peripheral blood. All receptors come from a person aged 70 to 85 with COVID-19, enrolled during active disease.

J is TRBJ2-1 and V is TRBV24-1; perhaps TRBD1 as D (5 bases). Germline assignment: CDR1 KGHDR and CDR2 SFDVKD. The CDR3 consists of 16 residues. Deletions cut 4 bases from V and 6 bases from J, with 18 bases between. The CDR3 reads CATSDTDSLNLNEQFF. CDR3 DNA sequence: TGTGCCACCAGTGACACCGACAGCCTTAACCTCAATGAGCAGTTCTTC.

The rearrangement uses TRBV18 and TRBJ2-7, with D perhaps TRBD1 (6 bases). V shed 5 bases and J shed 6 bases, with 14 bases lying between them. The CDR3 extends over 13 amino acids. Germline V lookup: CDR1 KGHSH, CDR2 LQKENI. DNA for the CDR3: TGTGCCAGCTCAGGGGACAACTTCGCCGAGCAGTACTTC. This translates into CASSGDNFAEQYF.

This clone was counted a few times. The rearrangement joins TRBV27 to TRBJ1-1; 7 bases are shared with TRBD1. CDR1 is MNHEY, CDR2 SMNVEV, per germline (reference sequence). The CDR3 is 15 residues long. V lost 5 bases, J lost 0 bases, and 6 bases stayed unmatched. The CDR3 loop is CASSPRGQMNTEAFF. The CDR3 nucleotides are TGTGCCAGCAGTCCTCGGGGACAGATGAACACTGAAGCTTTCTTT.

The chain carries TRBV5-5 and TRBJ1-5; TRBD1 is a possible D gene (6 bases). Trimming cost V 3 bases and J 3 bases, with 16 bases left between them. The germline CDR1 and CDR2 sequences are SGHKS and YYEKEE (reference sequence). The CDR3 spans 16 residues. The CDR3 nucleotides read TGTGCCAGCAGCTCGATGACAGGAGTGTTCAATCAGCCCCAGCATTTT. As protein: CASSSMTGVFNQPQHF.

The gene calls are TRBV2 and TRBJ1-1; D ambiguous. Germline V CDR1 and CDR2: SNHLY, FYNNEI. The CDR3 runs to 11 residues. V was trimmed by 3 bases and J by 7 bases, leaving 6 bases between them. CDR3 nucleotide sequence: TGTGCCAGCAGTGAGTTTCTTGAAGCTTTCTTT. Amino acids: CASSEFLEAFF.